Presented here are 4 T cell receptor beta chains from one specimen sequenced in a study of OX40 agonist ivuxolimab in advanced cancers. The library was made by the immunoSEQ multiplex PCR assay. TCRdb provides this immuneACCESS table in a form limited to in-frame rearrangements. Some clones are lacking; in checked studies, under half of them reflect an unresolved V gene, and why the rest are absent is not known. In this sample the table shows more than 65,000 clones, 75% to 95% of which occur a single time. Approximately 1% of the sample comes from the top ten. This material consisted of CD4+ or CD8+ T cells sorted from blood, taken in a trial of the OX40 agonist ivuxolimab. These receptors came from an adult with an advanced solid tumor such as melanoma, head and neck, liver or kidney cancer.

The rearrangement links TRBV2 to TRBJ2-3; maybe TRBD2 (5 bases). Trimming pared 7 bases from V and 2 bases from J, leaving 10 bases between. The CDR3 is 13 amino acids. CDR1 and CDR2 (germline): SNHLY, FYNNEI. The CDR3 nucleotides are TGTGCCAGCACAGCGGAGTTCACAGATACGCAGTATTTT. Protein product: CASTAEFTDTQYF.

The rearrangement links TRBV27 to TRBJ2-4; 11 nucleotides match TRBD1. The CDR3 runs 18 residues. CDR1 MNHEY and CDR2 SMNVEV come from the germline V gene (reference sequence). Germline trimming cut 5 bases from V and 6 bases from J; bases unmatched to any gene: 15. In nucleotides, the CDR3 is TGTGCCAGCAGTCCCCAAGCCCCCGGACAGGGGGCTGGAAACATTCAGTACTTC. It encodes CASSPQAPGQGAGNIQYF.

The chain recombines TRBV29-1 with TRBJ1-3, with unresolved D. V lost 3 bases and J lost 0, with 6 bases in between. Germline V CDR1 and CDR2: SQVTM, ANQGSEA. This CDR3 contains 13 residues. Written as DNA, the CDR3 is TGCAGCGTTGACTCCGGCTCTGGAAACACCATATATTTT. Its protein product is CSVDSGSGNTIYF.

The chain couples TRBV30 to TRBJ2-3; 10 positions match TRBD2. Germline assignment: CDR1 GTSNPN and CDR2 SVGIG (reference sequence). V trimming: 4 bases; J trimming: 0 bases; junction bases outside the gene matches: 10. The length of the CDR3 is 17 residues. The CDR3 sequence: CAWTVGAGGRSTDTQYF. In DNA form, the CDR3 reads TGTGCCTGGACCGTAGGAGCGGGAGGGAGAAGCACAGATACGCAGTATTTT.